This entry lists 15 T cell receptor beta chains sequenced from one sample in a study of radiation and T cells in renal cell carcinoma. Time point of the sample: blood 4 weeks post-SBRT, at nephrectomy. Described treatment: 15 Gy SBRT to primary tumor, nephrectomy 4 weeks later. Profiling relied on immunoSEQ multiplex PCR, and the TCRdb table lists in-frame clones only, not all of them. The table lists about 86,000 clones, about 82% of them singletons. The sample consisted of blood, taken from a patient whose treatment included radiotherapy and nephrectomy. The receptors were sampled from a man in his forties or fifties with renal cell carcinoma.

CDR3 DNA sequence: TGTGCCAGCAGCACTCAGGGGTCCTTCAACACCGGGGAGCTGTTTTTT. Protein product: CASSTQGSFNTGELFF. V usage is TRBV4-2 and J usage is TRBJ2-2; a possible D gene is TRBD1 (6 bases). From germline, CDR1 is LGHNA and CDR2 YNFKEQ. The CDR3 runs 16 residues. V was clipped by 5 bases and J by 2 bases, with 15 bases between them.

The gene calls are TRBV6-1 and TRBJ2-5, with D perhaps matching TRBD2 (7 bases). Germline CDR1 is MNHNS and CDR2 is SASEGT. There are 14 residues in the CDR3. Trimming cost V 10 bases and J 5 bases, with 20 bases left between them. For the CDR3, the DNA is TGTGCCACCTTGCTGGGGGGGGCTCCGGAGACCCAGTACTTC. Protein product: CATLLGGAPETQYF.

V is TRBV5-4 and J is TRBJ2-3; TRBD2 might be the D (5 bases). Trimming took off 4 bases at V and 2 bases at J, with 11 bases between the two ends. The CDR3 consists of 14 residues. Germline assignment: CDR1 SGHNT and CDR2 YYREEE (reference sequence). The CDR3 nucleotides are TGTGCCAGCAGCGAGACGGGGTACACAGATACGCAGTATTTT. Translated: CASSETGYTDTQYF.

CDR3 loop: CASSSHSGANEKLFF. Written as DNA, the CDR3 is TGTGCCAGCAGCTCCCACTCCGGGGCTAATGAAAAACTGTTTTTT. V and J are TRBV7-9 and TRBJ1-4; D is ambiguous. Germline V gene lookup returns CDR1 SEHNR and CDR2 FQNEAQ (reference sequence). V lost 4 bases and J lost 3, with 12 bases in between. There are 15 residues in the CDR3.

This chain connects TRBV4-1 to TRBJ2-6; D unresolved. V was cut by 0 bases and J by 4 bases, with 7 bases left in between. Germline V gene data show CDR1 as MGHRA and CDR2 as YSYEKL. This CDR3 region has 15 residues. The CDR3 sequence is CASSQEGLGANVLTF. The CDR3 coding sequence is TGCGCCAGCAGCCAAGAAGGGTTGGGGGCCAACGTCCTGACTTTC.

The chain couples TRBV27 to TRBJ1-1; D might be TRBD1 (5 bases). V was pared by 2 bases and J by 4 bases, with 11 bases between. Germline V gene lookup returns CDR1 MNHEY and CDR2 SMNVEV (reference sequence). This CDR3 has 14 residues. CDR3: CASSLEGRATEAFF. CDR3 coding DNA: TGTGCCAGCAGTTTAGAGGGGCGGGCCACTGAAGCTTTCTTT.

The chain has TRBV5-4 and TRBJ1-4, with a weak D call TRBD1 (5 bases). Germline CDR1 and CDR2: SGHNT and YYREEE (reference sequence). The V end was cut by 5 bases, the J end by 5 bases, with 10 bases between. The CDR3 extends over 13 amino acids. This CDR3 is CASSHDRNEKLFF. The CDR3 region has the DNA TGTGCCAGCAGTCACGACAGAAATGAAAAACTGTTTTTT.

This chain connects TRBV30 to TRBJ2-7; D is ambiguous. This CDR3 region has 13 residues. V was pared by 4 bases and J by 3 bases, with 13 bases between. Germline loops: CDR1 GTSNPN, CDR2 SVGIG (reference sequence). CDR3 sequence: CAWNAASNYEQYF. The CDR3, as DNA: TGTGCCTGGAACGCGGCCAGCAACTACGAGCAGTACTTC.

This clone was seen just once. The gene calls are TRBV7-6 and TRBJ2-2; D not certain. The CDR3 has 14 residues. V was shortened by 2 bases and J by 3 bases, with 7 bases between the two germline ends. Per the germline V gene, CDR1 is SGHVS and CDR2 is FNYEAQ. This CDR3 is CASSLNPDTGELFF. The CDR3, as DNA: TGTGCCAGCAGCTTAAACCCGGACACCGGGGAGCTGTTTTTT.

The chain combines TRBV4-2 with TRBJ2-3; D ambiguous. V shed 0 bases and J shed 4 bases, with 5 bases lying between them. Germline CDR1 LGHNA, CDR2 YNFKEQ. The CDR3 has 13 amino acids. CDR3 coding DNA: TGTGCCAGCAGCCAAGATCTCCCAGATACGCAGTATTTT. Protein: CASSQDLPDTQYF.

Only one count was recorded for this clone. The chain joins TRBV21-1 to TRBJ1-2. TRBV21-1 is noted as a pseudogene. The CDR3 spans 16 residues. The CDR3 DNA reads TGTGCCAGCAGCAAAGGTAGTGCGACTAAAAACCGTGGCTACACCTTC. Its translation: CASSKGSATKNRGYTF.

This clone came up once. This rearrangement joins TRBV5-1 to TRBJ2-3; D possibly corresponds to TRBD1 (6 bases). Germline CDR1 reads SGHRS; CDR2 reads YFSETQ. The V end was cut by 0 bases, the J end by 1 base, with 9 bases between. This CDR3 comprises 15 residues. CDR3 protein: CASSLGGLGTDTQYF. The CDR3 DNA reads as TGCGCCAGCAGCTTGGGGGGGCTGGGCACAGATACGCAGTATTTT.

V and J are TRBV9 and TRBJ2-1; D may correspond to TRBD1 or TRBD2 (5 bases each). This CDR3 region has 14 residues. V was pared by 3 bases and J by 8 bases, with 15 bases between. Germline CDR1 is SGDLS and CDR2 is YYNGEE. CDR3: CASSGGWGSDEQFF. In DNA, the CDR3 is TGTGCCAGCAGCGGAGGTTGGGGGTCCGATGAGCAGTTCTTC.

The V call is TRBV2, the J call TRBJ2-5, with a possible D match to TRBD1 (6 bases). Germline values: CDR1 SNHLY, CDR2 FYNNEI. Trimming stripped 3 bases from V and 5 bases from J, with 16 bases between. The CDR3 loop spans 15 amino acids. The CDR3 protein is CASSDGGHLKETQYF. In DNA, the CDR3 is TGTGCCAGCAGTGATGGGGGACACCTTAAGGAGACCCAGTACTTC.

The chain uses TRBV7-9 and TRBJ1-1; D gene uncertain. CDR1 is SEHNR and CDR2 is FQNEAQ in the germline V gene (reference sequence). The V and J ends lost 4 bases and 10 bases respectively, with 19 bases between them. CDR3 size: 14 residues. The CDR3 DNA reads as TGTGCCAGCAGCTCCTTTCCGTCACCCCGCGCAGCTTTCTTT. Amino acids: CASSSFPSPRAAFF. The variable domain in full, with the rest retrieved from reference TRBV7-9 and TRBJ1-1, is DTGVSQNPRHKITKRGQNVTFRCDPISEHNRLYWYRQTLGQGPEFLTYFQNEAQLEKSRLLSDRFSAERPKGSFSTLEIQRTEQGDSAMYLCASSSFPSPRAAFFGQGTRLTVV.